A single sample gave rise to the 29 T cell receptor beta chains below, sequenced in a study of cytomegalovirus exposure and HLA in healthy donors. The primer mix had 60 Vbeta and 13 Jbeta primers. The assay was immunoSEQ multiplex PCR, and TCRdb's table has in-frame clones only and misses some. The sample yields over 200,000 clones, approximately 80% seen once. The sequenced sample was PBMCs. These receptors came from a middle-aged woman in good health and CMV-seronegative.

The chain carries TRBV11-2 and TRBJ1-1; tentatively, D is TRBD1 (5 bases). V was shortened by 0 bases and J by 7 bases, with 6 bases between the two germline ends. CDR3 length: 12 amino acids. Looked up from germline, CDR1 is SGHAT and CDR2 is FQNNGV. The CDR3 bases are TGTGCCAGCAGCTTAGACAGGGATGAAGCTTTCTTT. As protein: CASSLDRDEAFF.

The DNA for the CDR3 is TGTGCCAGCAGCCAAGTAAGCACAGATACGCAGTATTTT. Protein sequence: CASSQVSTDTQYF. This chain joins TRBV4-2 and TRBJ2-3; no definite D call. With 1 base removed from V and 0 bases from J, the gap between germline ends came to 2 bases. The CDR3 is 13 residues long. Germline-derived CDR1 and CDR2 are LGHNA and YNFKEQ.

The chain links TRBV9 to TRBJ2-5; 8 positions agree with TRBD2. Germline-derived CDR1 and CDR2 are SGDLS and YYNGEE. J was trimmed by 2 bases and V by 3 bases; bases with no gene match: 6. The CDR3 runs 15 residues. CDR3 DNA: TGTGCCAGCAGCGCGCGGGGGGACCGACAAGAGACCCAGTACTTC. Translating gives CASSARGDRQETQYF.

This CDR3 is CASSEDSRPSGNTIYF. CDR3 in DNA: TGTGCCAGCAGTGAGGACAGCCGACCCTCTGGAAACACCATATATTTT. The chain joins TRBV25-1 to TRBJ1-3, with D possibly TRBD1 on 6 matching bases. In germline, CDR1 is MGHDK, CDR2 SYGVNS. V shed 3 bases and J shed 0 bases, with 12 bases lying between them. The CDR3 spans 16 residues.

On this clone: Compared with germline, one end of the junction differs, possibly owing to a read error. The CDR3 DNA reads TGTTCCAGCAGCCCGGAGGGGAGCTGGCAGTACTTC. Its protein product is CSSSPEGSWQYF. V usage is TRBV7-9 and J usage is TRBJ2-7; possibly TRBD2 for D (6 bases). The CDR3 sequence is 12 residues long. Germline values: CDR1 SEHNR, CDR2 FQNEAQ (reference sequence).

The rearrangement uses TRBV19 and TRBJ2-7; 11 bases align to TRBD1. This CDR3 is built from 16 residues. Germline trimming cut 7 bases from V and 0 bases from J; bases unmatched to any gene: 8. Per the germline V gene, CDR1 is LNHDA and CDR2 is SQIVND (reference sequence). The CDR3, as DNA: TGTGCCAGTACCAGGACAGGGGGCCGAAGCTCCTACGAGCAGTACTTC. Translating it yields CASTRTGGRSSYEQYF.

The chain links TRBV29-1 to TRBJ1-5, with a tentative D call TRBD1 (6 bases). CDR1 and CDR2 (germline): SQVTM, ANQGSEA. V dropped 6 bases and J dropped 2 bases, with 17 bases sitting between them. The CDR3 has 15 residues. DNA for the CDR3: TGCAGCGTCCAGGACAGTTTTGATGGCAATCAGCCCCAGCATTTT. Protein: CSVQDSFDGNQPQHF.

This clone was seen a single time. The V call is TRBV7-2, the J call TRBJ1-2; D might be TRBD1 (6 bases). Trimming took off 5 bases at V and 6 bases at J, with 16 bases between the two ends. The CDR3 totals 14 residues. The germline V gene encodes CDR1 SGHTA and CDR2 FQGNSA. This CDR3 reads CASSPSPTGNGYTF. The CDR3 nucleotides read TGTGCCAGCAGCCCAAGCCCTACAGGGAATGGCTACACCTTC.

The CDR3 here is CASSWPGGMNTEAFF. As DNA, the CDR3 is TGTGCCAGCAGCTGGCCGGGAGGGATGAACACTGAAGCTTTCTTT. This chain links TRBV11-3 with TRBJ1-1; D call uncertain. Trimming cost V 4 bases and J 0 bases, with 12 bases left between them. CDR1 and CDR2 from the germline V gene are SGHNT and YENEEA. The CDR3 runs to 15 residues.

This chain joins TRBV28 and TRBJ2-7, with 7 bases lining up with TRBD2. Germline V lookup: CDR1 MDHEN, CDR2 SYDVKM. The CDR3 contains 15 residues. V shed 9 bases and J 5 bases; nucleotides not matched to a gene: 16. The chain's CDR3 is CASTPGPTSINEQYF. The CDR3 nucleotides read TGTGCCAGTACCCCGGGGCCGACTAGCATCAACGAGCAGTACTTC. Supplemented by reference TRBV28 and TRBJ2-7, the full variable domain reads DVKVTQSSRYLVKRTGEKVFLECVQDMDHENMFWYRQDPGLGLRLIYFSYDVKMKEKGDIPEGYSVSREKKERFSLILESASTNQTSMYLCASTPGPTSINEQYFGPGTRLTVT.

The chain is built from TRBV19 and TRBJ2-1; 8 bases are shared with TRBD1. Losses at the gene ends were 8 bases for V and 5 bases for J; bases not matched to a gene: 14. Germline V lookup: CDR1 LNHDA, CDR2 SQIVND (reference sequence). The CDR3 has 16 residues. CDR3 DNA sequence: TGTGCCAGTGCTGAGCTCCCCGGGACAGGCCACAATGAGCAGTTCTTC. This codes for CASAELPGTGHNEQFF.

In this sample, this clone turned up a few times. The chain combines TRBV2 with TRBJ2-6; 7 positions agree with TRBD1. J was trimmed by 2 bases and V by 6 bases; bases with no gene match: 4. Germline loops: CDR1 SNHLY, CDR2 FYNNEI. The CDR3 is 15 amino acids. The chain's CDR3 is CASSTTGAGANVLTF. In DNA form, the CDR3 reads TGTGCCAGCAGCACCACAGGGGCTGGGGCCAACGTCCTGACTTTC. The full variable domain, in which reference TRBV2 and TRBJ2-6 provide the parts outside the CDR3, is EPEVTQTPSHQVTQMGQEVILRCVPISNHLYFYWYRQILGQKVEFLVSFYNNEISEKSEIFDDQFSVERPDGSNFTLKIRSTKLEDSAMYFCASSTTGAGANVLTFGAGSRLTVL.

The chain combines TRBV19 with TRBJ1-2, with TRBD1 matching 7 bases. V lost 5 bases and J lost 4; bases outside the gene matches: 10. CDR1 is LNHDA and CDR2 is SQIVND in the germline V gene (reference sequence). The CDR3 is 15 residues long. The CDR3 DNA follows: TGTGCCAGTAGTTCACCAGGGGGAGCTGCCTATGGCTACACCTTC. This gives the protein CASSSPGGAAYGYTF. Using reference TRBV19 and TRBJ1-2 for the parts outside the CDR3, the full variable domain is DGGITQSPKYLFRKEGQNVTLSCEQNLNHDAMYWYRQDPGQGLRLIYYSQIVNDFQKGDIAEGYSVSREKKESFPLTVTSAQKNPTAFYLCASSSPGGAAYGYTFGSGTRLTVV.

The chain employs TRBV29-1 and TRBJ2-7, with TRBD1 as a possible D gene (6 bases). The CDR3 is 11 amino acids. Per germline, CDR1 SQVTM and CDR2 ANQGSEA. V lost 0 bases and J lost 11, with 11 bases in between. The CDR3 sequence is CSVEEYRAEYF. CDR3 DNA: TGCAGCGTTGAAGAATACAGGGCGGAGTACTTC.

The J gene is TRBJ1-1, the V gene TRBV7-9; 9 nucleotides align to TRBD1. Germline assignment: CDR1 SEHNR and CDR2 FQNEAQ (reference sequence). V lost 4 bases and J lost 0; bases outside the gene matches: 12. The CDR3 is 18 amino acids. The CDR3 DNA sequence: TGTGCCAGCAGCTCGCCTACCGGGACAGGGATGATGAACACTGAAGCTTTCTTT. It translates to CASSSPTGTGMMNTEAFF. Variable domain in full (rest from reference TRBV7-9 and TRBJ1-1): DTGVSQNPRHKITKRGQNVTFRCDPISEHNRLYWYRQTLGQGPEFLTYFQNEAQLEKSRLLSDRFSAERPKGSFSTLEIQRTEQGDSAMYLCASSSPTGTGMMNTEAFFGQGTRLTVV.

The J gene is TRBJ2-5, the V gene TRBV11-2; TRBD1 aligns across 7 bases. CDR3 length equals 13 residues. V was clipped by 5 bases and J by 1 base; unmatched bases: 1. The germline gives CDR1 SGHAT, CDR2 FQNNGV. The CDR3 DNA sequence: TGTGCCAGCAGCCGGGACAGCCAAGAGACCCAGTACTTC. It is translated as CASSRDSQETQYF.

Comments on this clone: The sample carries other DNA sequences with the same CDR3. V is TRBV29-1 and J is TRBJ2-6, with D unclear. The CDR3 consists of 16 residues. Trimming removed 1 base at V and 4 bases at J, with 14 bases between. Germline assignment: CDR1 SQVTM and CDR2 ANQGSEA. The CDR3, as DNA: TGCAGCGTTGAAGTGGTACTCATGAGGGGGGCCAACGTCCTGACTTTC. Its translation is CSVEVVLMRGANVLTF.

The rearrangement joins TRBV18 to TRBJ2-3; 11 bases fit TRBD2. The CDR3 runs 16 residues. The germline CDR1 and CDR2 sequences are KGHSH and LQKENI. The V gene end was trimmed by 4 bases and the J gene end by 0 bases; junction bases not matched to a gene: 3. The CDR3 coding sequence is TGTGCCAGCTCACGAAGGACTAGCGGGAGCACAGATACGCAGTATTTT. Translating it yields CASSRRTSGSTDTQYF.

The chain joins TRBV5-8 to TRBJ2-2; D possibly corresponds to TRBD1 (6 bases). CDR1 and CDR2 (germline): SGHTS, YDEGEE. With 3 bases removed from V and 2 bases from J, the gap between germline ends came to 11 bases. This CDR3 is built from 15 residues. For the CDR3, the DNA is TGTGCCAGCAGCTCCGGACAGTTTAACACCGGGGAGCTGTTTTTT. Translation: CASSSGQFNTGELFF.

The chain links TRBV7-6 to TRBJ2-3; 7 nucleotides line up with TRBD2. This CDR3 spans 14 amino acids. CDR1 and CDR2 (germline): SGHVS, FNYEAQ. With 5 bases clipped from V and 2 bases from J, the junction kept 4 bases outside the gene matches. The CDR3, as DNA: TGTGCCAGCAGCAGGGGACTAATCACAGATACGCAGTATTTT. The encoded protein is CASSRGLITDTQYF.

This clone came up once. One junction end does not reproduce the germline sequence, and a read error may be involved. This chain links TRBV5-6 with TRBJ1-2, with a possible D match to TRBD1 (6 bases). This CDR3 is 13 amino acids long. The germline CDR1 and CDR2 sequences are SGHDT and YYEEEE. The CDR3 region is CASSFSGGEGYPF. DNA of the CDR3: TGTGCCAGCAGCTTCTCGGGGGGCGAAGGCTACCCCTTC.

The chain recombines TRBV29-1 with TRBJ1-5; TRBD1 matches 7 bases. The CDR3 loop spans 13 amino acids. CDR1 and CDR2 from the germline V gene are SQVTM and ANQGSEA. Trimming removed 5 bases from V and 6 bases from J; junction bases left unmatched: 7. The CDR3 DNA is TGCAGCGTTCGACAGGGAGTCGGTCAGCCCCAGCATTTT. It specifies CSVRQGVGQPQHF.

The rearrangement joins TRBV28 to TRBJ1-2, with 9 bases matching TRBD1. After removal of 7 bases from V and 5 bases from J, the junction contained 8 bases not matched to a gene. The CDR3 totals 14 residues. CDR1 is MDHEN and CDR2 is SYDVKM in the germline V gene. The CDR3 DNA follows: TGTGCCAGCACCCAAGGGACAGGGTTTTATGGCTACACCTTC. Amino acid sequence: CASTQGTGFYGYTF.

This clone has more than one count but fewer than ten. The chain joins TRBV6-1 to TRBJ1-1, with no clear D. Germline V gives CDR1 MNHNS, CDR2 SASEGT. V shed 5 bases and J shed 4 bases, with 11 bases lying between them. The CDR3 totals 13 residues. This CDR3 is CASSSPVATEAFF. CDR3 nucleotides: TGTGCCAGCAGTTCTCCCGTAGCCACTGAAGCTTTCTTT.

The rearrangement uses TRBV25-1 and TRBJ2-1; perhaps TRBD2 as D (7 bases). The germline gives CDR1 MGHDK, CDR2 SYGVNS. The CDR3 totals 14 residues. Trimming removed 2 bases from V and 9 bases from J, with 14 bases in between. CDR3: CASSERGGMGEQFF. The CDR3 DNA is TGTGCCAGCAGTGAAAGGGGGGGGATGGGTGAGCAGTTCTTC.

The chain has TRBV7-9 and TRBJ1-6, with TRBD1 identical over 8 bases. The CDR3 loop spans 18 amino acids. Germline CDR1 SEHNR, CDR2 FQNEAQ (reference sequence). V was clipped by 5 bases and J by 10 bases; unmatched bases: 19. The chain's CDR3 is CASSQTYSKDRVGSPLHF. CDR3 in DNA: TGTGCCAGCAGCCAGACATACTCGAAGGACAGGGTGGGCTCACCCCTCCACTTT.

V is TRBV6-5 and J is TRBJ1-3; D may be TRBD1 (6 bases). Germline V CDR1 and CDR2: MNHEY, SVGAGI. This CDR3 has 12 residues. Trimming shortened V by 5 bases and J by 14 bases, and 16 bases separated the two germline ends. The CDR3 loop is CASSDPGHDLYF. In nucleotides, the CDR3 is TGTGCCAGCAGTGATCCGGGACATGACTTATATTTT.

V usage is TRBV5-1 and J usage is TRBJ1-4; TRBD1 is a possible D gene (5 bases). V was trimmed by 4 bases and J by 3 bases, leaving 13 bases between them. This CDR3 has 15 amino acids. Germline CDR1 and CDR2: SGHRS and YFSETQ. CDR3 DNA sequence: TGCGCCAGCAGCGGAGGGGTTGGGGCTAATGAAAAACTGTTTTTT. This encodes CASSGGVGANEKLFF.

The chain couples TRBV9 to TRBJ1-4, with D perhaps TRBD1 (5 bases). Germline V gives CDR1 SGDLS, CDR2 YYNGEE. There are 15 residues in the CDR3. The ends were cut back, 0 bases at V and 4 bases at J, with 10 bases in the middle. The CDR3 DNA reads TGTGCCAGCAGCGTAGATAAGGGGAATAATGAAAAACTGTTTTTT. Residues: CASSVDKGNNEKLFF. The full variable domain, its missing parts supplied by reference TRBV9 and TRBJ1-4, is DSGVTQTPKHLITATGQRVTLRCSPRSGDLSVYWYQQSLDQGLQFLIQYYNGEERAKGNILERFSAQQFPDLHSELNLSSLELGDSALYFCASSVDKGNNEKLFFGSGTQLSVL.